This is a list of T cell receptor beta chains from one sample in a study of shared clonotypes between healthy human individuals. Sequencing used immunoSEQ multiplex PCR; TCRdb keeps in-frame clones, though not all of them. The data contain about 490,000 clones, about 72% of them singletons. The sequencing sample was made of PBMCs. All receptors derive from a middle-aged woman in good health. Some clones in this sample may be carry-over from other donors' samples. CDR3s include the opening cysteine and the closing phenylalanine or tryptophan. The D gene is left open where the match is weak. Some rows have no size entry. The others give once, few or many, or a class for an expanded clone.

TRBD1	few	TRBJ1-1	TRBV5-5	CASSRGTGGAEAFF	TGTGCCAGCAGCAGGGGGACAGGGGGCGCTGAAGCTTTCTTT
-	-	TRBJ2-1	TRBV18	CASSRADQSSYNEQFF	TGTGCCAGCTCCCGGGCCGATCAAAGCTCCTACAATGAGCAGTTCTTC
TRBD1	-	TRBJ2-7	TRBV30	CAWSVGTGKSYEQYF	TGTGCCTGGAGCGTTGGGACAGGGAAGTCCTACGAGCAGTACTTC
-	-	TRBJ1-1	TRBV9	CASSVDGRKAEAFF	TGTGCCAGCAGCGTAGATGGGAGAAAGGCTGAAGCTTTCTTT
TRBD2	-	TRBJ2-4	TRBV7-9	CASSLVGRSGDIQYF	TGTGCCAGCAGCTTAGTCGGGAGGTCCGGGGACATTCAGTACTTC
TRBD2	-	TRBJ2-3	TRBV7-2	CASSSRTSGVTDTQYF	TGTGCCAGCAGCTCCCGGACTAGCGGGGTCACAGATACGCAGTATTTT
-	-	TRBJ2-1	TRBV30	CAWSEMGLANRNEQFF	TGTGCCTGGAGTGAGATGGGGCTAGCGAATCGGAATGAGCAGTTCTTC
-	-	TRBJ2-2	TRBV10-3	CAISQIANTGELFF	TGTGCCATCAGCCAGATCGCGAACACCGGGGAGCTGTTTTTT
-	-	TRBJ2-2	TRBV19	CASSSQGITGELFF	TGTGCCAGTAGTAGCCAGGGTATCACCGGGGAGCTGTTTTTT
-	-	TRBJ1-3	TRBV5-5	CASSGIRGPSGNTIYF	TGTGCCAGCAGCGGGATCAGGGGACCGTCTGGAAACACCATATATTTT
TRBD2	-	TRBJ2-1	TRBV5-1	CASSPGLAGEGGFF	TGCGCCAGCAGCCCCGGACTAGCGGGAGAGGGGGGGTTCTTC
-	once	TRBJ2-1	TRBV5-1	CASSWELAPYLNEQFF	TGCGCCAGCAGCTGGGAACTAGCTCCATATTTGAATGAGCAGTTCTTC
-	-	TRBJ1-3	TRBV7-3	CASSLNAGNTIYF	TGTGCCAGCAGCTTAAATGCTGGAAACACCATATATTTT
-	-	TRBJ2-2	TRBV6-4	CASSRAMASGELFF	TGTGCCAGCAGCAGGGCCATGGCTTCCGGGGAGCTGTTTTTT
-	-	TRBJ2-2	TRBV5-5	CASSLGPGTGELFF	TGTGCCAGCAGCTTGGGTCCAGGGACCGGGGAGCTGTTTTTT
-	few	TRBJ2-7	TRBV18	CASSEGGAELYEQYF	TGTGCCAGCTCAGAGGGGGGAGCGGAGCTATACGAGCAGTACTTC
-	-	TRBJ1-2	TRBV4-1	CASSQATVRGYTF	TGCGCCAGCAGCCAGGCGACAGTGAGGGGCTACACCTTC
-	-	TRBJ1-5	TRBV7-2	CASSLRGQGQPQHF	TGTGCCAGCAGCTTAAGAGGGCAAGGTCAGCCCCAGCATTTT
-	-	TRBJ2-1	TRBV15	CATSRPRGGANNEQFF	TGTGCCACCAGCAGGCCCAGGGGGGGGGCTAACAATGAGCAGTTCTTC
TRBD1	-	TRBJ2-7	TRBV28	CASKTGGSLKEQYF	TGTGCCAGCAAGACAGGGGGCTCCCTTAAGGAGCAGTACTTC
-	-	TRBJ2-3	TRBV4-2	CASSRDRDGQYF	TGTGCCAGCAGCCGAGATAGGGACGGGCAGTATTTT
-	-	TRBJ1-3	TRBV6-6	CASTGTSSGNTIYF	TGTGCCAGCACTGGGACATCGTCTGGAAACACCATATATTTT
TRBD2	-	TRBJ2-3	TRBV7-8	CASSLRLAASTDTQYF	TGTGCCAGCAGCTTACGGCTAGCGGCTAGCACAGATACGCAGTATTTT
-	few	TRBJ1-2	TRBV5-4	CASSIGLNRRDGYTF	TGTGCCAGCAGCATCGGCCTTAACCGGAGGGATGGCTACACCTTC
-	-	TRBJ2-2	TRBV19	CASSIGGRLYAGELFF	TGTGCCAGTAGTATTGGGGGACGGCTTTACGCCGGGGAGCTGTTTTTT
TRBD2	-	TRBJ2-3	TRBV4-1	CASSQGLAGTDTQYF	TGCGCCAGCAGCCAGGGACTAGCAGGTACAGATACGCAGTATTTT
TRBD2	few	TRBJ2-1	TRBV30	CAGTRGVGNEQFF	TGTGCCGGGACTAGGGGCGTTGGGAATGAGCAGTTCTTC
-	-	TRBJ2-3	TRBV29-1	CSVLTSTDTQYF	TGCAGCGTTCTGACTAGCACAGATACGCAGTATTTT
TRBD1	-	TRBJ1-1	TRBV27	CASSPDRGGYTEAFF	TGTGCCAGCAGTCCGGACAGGGGTGGGTACACTGAAGCTTTCTTT
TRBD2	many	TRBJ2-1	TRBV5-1	CASSLEASGSSYNEQFF	TGCGCCAGCAGCTTGGAGGCTAGCGGGAGTAGCTACAATGAGCAGTTCTTC
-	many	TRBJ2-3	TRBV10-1	CASSGLAGDTQYF	TGCGCCAGCAGTGGGCTAGCTGGAGATACGCAGTATTTT
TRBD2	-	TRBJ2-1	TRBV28	CASSPPGLAGGEQFF	TGTGCCAGCAGTCCCCCGGGACTAGCGGGAGGGGAGCAGTTCTTC
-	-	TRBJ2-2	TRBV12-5	CASGLGQGIGTGELFF	TGTGCTAGTGGTTTGGGCCAGGGGATAGGCACCGGGGAGCTGTTTTTT
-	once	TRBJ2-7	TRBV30	CAWSFTRDYEQYF	TGTGCCTGGAGTTTTACGAGAGACTACGAGCAGTACTTC
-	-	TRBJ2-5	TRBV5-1	CASSSGPPQETQYF	TGCGCCAGCAGCTCTGGGCCCCCCCAAGAGACCCAGTACTTC
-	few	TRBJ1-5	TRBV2	CASQQESSNQPQHF	TGTGCCAGCCAACAGGAAAGTAGCAATCAGCCCCAGCATTTT
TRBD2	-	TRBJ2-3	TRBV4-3	CASSQGTSGLSDTQYF	TGCGCCAGCAGCCAAGGGACTAGCGGACTCTCAGATACGCAGTATTTT
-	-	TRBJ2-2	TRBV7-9	CASSLDSRTNTGELFF	TGTGCCAGCAGCTTAGATTCACGGACGAACACCGGGGAGCTGTTTTTT
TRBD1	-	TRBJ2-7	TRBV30	CAWSRQGPYEQYF	TGTGCCTGGAGTAGACAGGGGCCCTACGAGCAGTACTTC
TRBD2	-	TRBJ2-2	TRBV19	CASSPTSGRVAGELFF	TGTGCCAGTAGCCCAACTAGCGGGAGGGTGGCCGGGGAGCTGTTTTTT
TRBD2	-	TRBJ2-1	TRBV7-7	CASSPPGLAGLNEQFF	TGTGCCAGCAGCCCTCCGGGACTAGCGGGACTAAATGAGCAGTTCTTC
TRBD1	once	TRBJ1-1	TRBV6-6	CASSYGQGKGTEAFF	TGTGCCAGCAGTTACGGACAGGGAAAGGGCACTGAAGCTTTCTTT
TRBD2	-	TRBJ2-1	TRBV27	CASSPGTSGSWDEQFF	TGTGCCAGCAGTCCAGGGACTAGCGGGAGTTGGGATGAGCAGTTCTTC
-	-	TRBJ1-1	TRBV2	CASSSDGAGTEAFF	TGTGCCAGCAGCTCGGACGGAGCTGGCACTGAAGCTTTCTTT
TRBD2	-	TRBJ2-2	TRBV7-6	CASSLVAGGTGELFF	TGTGCCAGCAGCTTAGTAGCGGGAGGCACCGGGGAGCTGTTTTTT
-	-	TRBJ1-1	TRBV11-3	CASSSGAGRDTEAFF	TGTGCCAGCAGCTCGGGGGCAGGGAGAGATACTGAAGCTTTCTTT
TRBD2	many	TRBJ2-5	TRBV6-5	CASRIAGAWETQYF	TGTGCCAGCAGGATAGCGGGAGCCTGGGAGACCCAGTACTTC
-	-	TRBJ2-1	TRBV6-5	CASNPSGVPRNEQFF	TGTGCCAGCAACCCGTCCGGCGTCCCGAGGAATGAGCAGTTCTTC
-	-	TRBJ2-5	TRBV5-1	CASSLDSGGPQETQYF	TGCGCCAGCAGCTTGGATTCGGGGGGCCCCCAAGAGACCCAGTACTTC
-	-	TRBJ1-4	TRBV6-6	CASTQDSAWEKLFF	TGTGCCAGCACCCAAGACAGCGCTTGGGAAAAACTGTTTTTT
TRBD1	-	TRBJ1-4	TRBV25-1	CASSASRGDWEKLFF	TGTGCCAGCAGTGCCTCCAGGGGGGACTGGGAAAAACTGTTTTTT
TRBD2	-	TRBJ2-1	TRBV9	CASSVIAGGYNEQFF	TGTGCCAGCAGCGTAATCGCGGGAGGCTACAATGAGCAGTTCTTC
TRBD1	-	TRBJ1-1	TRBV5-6	CASSTGTGGLNTEAFF	TGTGCCAGCAGCACCGGGACAGGGGGTTTGAACACTGAAGCTTTCTTT
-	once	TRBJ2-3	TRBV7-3	CASSLTHTDTQYF	TGTGCCAGCAGCTTAACCCACACAGATACGCAGTATTTT
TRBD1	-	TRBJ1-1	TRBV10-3	CAINRQGGNTEAFF	TGTGCCATCAACCGACAGGGGGGTAACACTGAAGCTTTCTTT